This record covers a single TCR beta chain. CDR3 length: 17 amino acids. V lost 4 bases to trimming and J lost 4 bases, with 19 bases between them. Germline CDR1 reads MGHRA; CDR2 reads YSYEKL. Profiling relied on immunoSEQ multiplex PCR, and the TCRdb table lists in-frame clones only, not all of them. The sample yields 25,000 to 35,000 clones, roughly 86% seen once. The data are from a study of T cell changes during pregnancy in multiple sclerosis. This chain connects TRBV4-1 to TRBJ1-4; TRBD1 might be the D (6 bases). The clonotype originates from a female donor with multiple sclerosis, enrolled in a pregnancy study. Sequences were derived from CD8+ T cells from peripheral blood mononuclear cells, sampled in the second trimester of pregnancy. CDR3 sequence reads: CASSREGVGRGNEKLFF. In DNA, the CDR3 is TGCGCCAGCAGCCGCGAAGGGGTTGGCAGGGGTAATGAAAAACTGTTTTTT.